A single sample is the source of the 10 T cell receptor beta chains below, sequenced in a study of control samples from healthy donors and cancer patients. Sequenced by immunoSEQ multiplex PCR; TCRdb stores in-frame clones only, minus some. Among about 110,000 clones listed, about 89% were seen once. The sequencing input was blood. The source of these receptors is a woman aged 45-59 years in good health.

This clone was seen once. CDR3 bases: TGTGCCAGCAGCTTCTCGGGACTAGCGGGTACAGAAGAGACCCAGTACTTC. Encoded protein: CASSFSGLAGTEETQYF. The chain links TRBV11-3 to TRBJ2-5; 12 bases align to TRBD2. This CDR3 is built from 17 residues. CDR1 is SGHNT and CDR2 is YENEEA in the germline V gene. V shed 3 bases and J 3 bases; nucleotides not matched to a gene: 8.

This clone was found once. V is TRBV2 and J is TRBJ2-7, with a tentative D call TRBD1 (6 bases). The germline V gene encodes CDR1 SNHLY and CDR2 FYNNEI. V was clipped by 0 bases and J by 1 base, with 10 bases between them. The CDR3 is made up of 15 amino acids. The CDR3 loop is CASSEARTVSYEQYF. DNA for the CDR3: TGTGCCAGCAGTGAAGCTCGGACAGTTTCCTACGAGCAGTACTTC.

This chain uses TRBV5-6 with TRBJ1-5; TRBD1 is a possible D gene (5 bases). Germline loops: CDR1 SGHDT, CDR2 YYEEEE. There are 13 residues in the CDR3. V lost 1 base, J lost 6 bases, and 8 bases lay in between. CDR3 protein: CASSLSRAQPQHF. DNA of the CDR3: TGTGCCAGCAGCTTGAGCAGGGCTCAGCCCCAGCATTTT.

This chain connects TRBV7-6 to TRBJ2-1, with D unclear. Trimming removed 2 bases at V and 13 bases at J, with 9 bases between. Germline V CDR1 and CDR2: SGHVS, FNYEAQ. The CDR3 has 11 residues. CDR3 in amino acids: CASSLTPAQFF. As DNA, the CDR3 is TGTGCCAGCAGCTTAACCCCAGCCCAGTTCTTC.

The J gene is TRBJ1-1, the V gene TRBV6-5; 8 positions agree with TRBD1. Losses at the gene ends were 6 bases for V and 1 base for J; bases not matched to a gene: 7. Germline V lookup: CDR1 MNHEY, CDR2 SVGAGI. This CDR3 comprises 15 residues. Here the CDR3 reads CASRSPGGSNTEAFF. For the CDR3, the DNA is TGTGCCAGCAGGTCCCCAGGGGGCTCGAACACTGAAGCTTTCTTT.

The V and J genes are TRBV27 and TRBJ2-1; 10 bases align to TRBD2. From germline, CDR1 is MNHEY and CDR2 SMNVEV (reference sequence). V was clipped by 4 bases and J by 9 bases; unmatched bases: 9. The CDR3 totals 15 residues. The CDR3 DNA reads TGTGCCAGCAGTTACTCTAGCGGGGGAGGGGCTGAGCAGTTCTTC. It is translated as CASSYSSGGGAEQFF.

V is TRBV20-1 and J is TRBJ2-3, with D perhaps TRBD1 or TRBD2 (5 bases each). CDR3 length: 11 amino acids. V lost 3 bases, J lost 6 bases, and 7 bases lay in between. Germline V gene sequence: CDR1 DFQATT, CDR2 SNEGSKA (reference sequence). The CDR3 loop is CSASWGDTQYF. DNA for the CDR3: TGCAGTGCTAGCTGGGGGGATACGCAGTATTTT.

The chain recombines TRBV5-5 with TRBJ2-2, with D unresolved. Germline V lookup: CDR1 SGHKS, CDR2 YYEKEE (reference sequence). This CDR3 contains 12 residues. Trimming took 2 bases from V and 4 from J, leaving 3 bases between them. The CDR3 coding sequence is TGTGCCAGCAGCTTAACCACCGGGGAGCTGTTTTTT. It encodes CASSLTTGELFF.

For this clone: The same CDR3 is also encoded by other DNA sequences in this sample. The CDR3 reads CASSPDRVNTEAFF. The CDR3 DNA reads TGTGCCAGCTCCCCTGACAGGGTGAACACTGAAGCTTTCTTT. J is TRBJ1-1 and V is TRBV18; 7 nucleotides line up with TRBD1. This CDR3 is built from 14 residues. CDR1 is KGHSH and CDR2 is LQKENI in the germline V gene. V was pared by 6 bases and J by 0 bases, with 4 bases of the junction left unmatched. The full variable domain, its missing parts supplied by reference TRBV18 and TRBJ1-1, is NAGVMQNPRHLVRRRGQEARLRCSPMKGHSHVYWYRQLPEEGLKFMVYLQKENIIDESGMPKERFSAEFPKEGPSILRIQQVVRGDSAAYFCASSPDRVNTEAFFGQGTRLTVV.

The V and J genes are TRBV6-5 and TRBJ1-5; perhaps TRBD1 as D (5 bases). Trimming pared 6 bases from V and 5 bases from J, leaving 17 bases between. Per the germline V gene, CDR1 is MNHEY and CDR2 is SVGAGI. This CDR3 has 15 residues. The CDR3 loop is CASSYTKGWDQPQHF. The CDR3 DNA reads as TGTGCCAGCAGCTATACGAAGGGGTGGGATCAGCCCCAGCATTTT.